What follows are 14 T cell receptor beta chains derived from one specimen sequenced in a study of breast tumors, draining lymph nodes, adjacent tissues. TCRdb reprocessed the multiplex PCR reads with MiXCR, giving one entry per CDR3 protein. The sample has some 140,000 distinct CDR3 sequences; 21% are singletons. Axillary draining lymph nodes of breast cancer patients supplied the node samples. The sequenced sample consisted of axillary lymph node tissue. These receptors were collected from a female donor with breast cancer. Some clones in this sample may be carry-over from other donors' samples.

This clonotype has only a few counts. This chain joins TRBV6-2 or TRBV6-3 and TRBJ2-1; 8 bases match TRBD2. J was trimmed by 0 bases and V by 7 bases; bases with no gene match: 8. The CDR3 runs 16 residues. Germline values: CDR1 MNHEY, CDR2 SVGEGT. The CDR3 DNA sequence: TGTGCCAGCACCCTTAGCGGGGTTAGCTCCTACAATGAGCAGTTCTTC. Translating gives CASTLSGVSSYNEQFF.

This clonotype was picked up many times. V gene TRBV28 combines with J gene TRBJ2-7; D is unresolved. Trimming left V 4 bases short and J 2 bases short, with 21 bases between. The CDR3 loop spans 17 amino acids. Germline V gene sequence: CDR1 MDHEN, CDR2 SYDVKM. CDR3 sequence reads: CASSSGNGPQRPYEQYF. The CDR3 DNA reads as TGTGCCAGCAGTTCTGGGAATGGACCCCAAAGACCCTACGAGCAGTACTTC.

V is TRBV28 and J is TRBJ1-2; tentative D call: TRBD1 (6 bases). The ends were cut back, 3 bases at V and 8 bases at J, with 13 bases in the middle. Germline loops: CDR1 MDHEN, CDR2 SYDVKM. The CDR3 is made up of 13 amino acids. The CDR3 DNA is TGTGCCAGCAGTTTGACAGGTTTTCGGGGCTACACCTTC. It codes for CASSLTGFRGYTF.

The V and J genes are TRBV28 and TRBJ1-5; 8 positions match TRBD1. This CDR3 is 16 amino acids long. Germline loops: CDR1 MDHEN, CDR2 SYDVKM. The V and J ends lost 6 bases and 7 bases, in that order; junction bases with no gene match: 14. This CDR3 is CASSPGGTGQYQPQHF. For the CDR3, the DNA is TGTGCCAGCAGCCCCGGGGGGACAGGCCAGTACCAGCCCCAGCATTTT.

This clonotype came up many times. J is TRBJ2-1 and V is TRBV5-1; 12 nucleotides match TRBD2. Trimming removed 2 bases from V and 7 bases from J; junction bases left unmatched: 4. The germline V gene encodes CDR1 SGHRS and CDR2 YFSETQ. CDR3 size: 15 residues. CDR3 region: CASSLGTSGRNEQFF. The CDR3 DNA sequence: TGCGCCAGCAGCTTAGGTACTAGCGGGAGGAATGAGCAGTTCTTC.

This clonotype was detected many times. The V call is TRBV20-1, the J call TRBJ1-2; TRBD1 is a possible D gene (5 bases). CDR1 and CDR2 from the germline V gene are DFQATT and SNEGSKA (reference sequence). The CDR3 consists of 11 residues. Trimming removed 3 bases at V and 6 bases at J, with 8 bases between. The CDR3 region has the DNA TGCAGTGCTAGTGCAGGGCATGGCTACACCTTC. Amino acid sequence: CSASAGHGYTF.

Here the CDR3 DNA reads TGTGCCAGCCGGGGACAGCCGAACACTGAAGCTTTCTTT. This codes for CASRGQPNTEAFF. The V and J genes are TRBV2 and TRBJ1-1; 7 bases fit TRBD1. V lost 8 bases and J lost 1; bases outside the gene matches: 4. CDR3 length: 13 amino acids. Germline assignment: CDR1 SNHLY and CDR2 FYNNEI.

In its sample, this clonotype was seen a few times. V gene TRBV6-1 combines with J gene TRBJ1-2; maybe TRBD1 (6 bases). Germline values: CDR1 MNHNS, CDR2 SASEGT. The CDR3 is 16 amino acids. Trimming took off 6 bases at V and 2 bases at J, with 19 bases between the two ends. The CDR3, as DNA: TGTGCCAGCAGGGAACCCTGGCGGGGGCGCAACTATGGCTACACCTTC. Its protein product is CASREPWRGRNYGYTF.

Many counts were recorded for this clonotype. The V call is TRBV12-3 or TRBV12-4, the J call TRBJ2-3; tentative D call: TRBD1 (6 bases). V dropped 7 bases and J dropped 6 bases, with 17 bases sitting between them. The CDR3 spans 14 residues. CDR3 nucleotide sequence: TGTGCCAGCACCATCGGTGGGGGCTGGGATACGCAGTATTTT. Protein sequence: CASTIGGGWDTQYF.

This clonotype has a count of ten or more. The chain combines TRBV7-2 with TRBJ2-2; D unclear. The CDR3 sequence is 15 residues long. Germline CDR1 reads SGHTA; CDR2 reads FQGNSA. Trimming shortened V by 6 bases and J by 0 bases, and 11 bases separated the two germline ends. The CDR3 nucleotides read TGTGCCAGCAGTCCCACCAGCGCGAACACCGGGGAGCTGTTTTTT. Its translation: CASSPTSANTGELFF. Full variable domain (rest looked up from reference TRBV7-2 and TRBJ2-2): GAGVSQSPSNKVTEKGKDVELRCDPISGHTALYWYRQSLGQGLEFLIYFQGNSAPDKSGLPSDRFSAERTGGSVSTLTIQRTQQEDSAVYLCASSPTSANTGELFFGEGSRLTVL.

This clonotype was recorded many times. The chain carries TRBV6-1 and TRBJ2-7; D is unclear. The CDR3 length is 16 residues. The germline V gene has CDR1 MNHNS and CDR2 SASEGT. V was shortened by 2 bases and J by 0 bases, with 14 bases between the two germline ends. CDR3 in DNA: TGTGCCAGCAGTGAACTCGAGGCCCTCTACTCCTACGAGCAGTACTTC. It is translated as CASSELEALYSYEQYF.

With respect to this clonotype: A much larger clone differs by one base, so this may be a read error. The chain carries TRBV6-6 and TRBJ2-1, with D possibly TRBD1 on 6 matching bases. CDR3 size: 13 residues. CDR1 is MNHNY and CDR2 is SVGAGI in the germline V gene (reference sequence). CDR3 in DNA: TGTGCCAGCGGTTACAGGGCCCAGTTCGAGCAGTTCTTC. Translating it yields CASGYRAQFEQFF.

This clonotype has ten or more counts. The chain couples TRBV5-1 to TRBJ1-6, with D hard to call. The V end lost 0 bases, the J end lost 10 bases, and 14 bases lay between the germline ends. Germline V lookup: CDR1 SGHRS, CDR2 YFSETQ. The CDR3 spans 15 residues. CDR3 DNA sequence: TGCGCCAGCAGCTTGGCCCCAGACCCCAGCTCACCCCTCCACTTT. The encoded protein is CASSLAPDPSSPLHF.

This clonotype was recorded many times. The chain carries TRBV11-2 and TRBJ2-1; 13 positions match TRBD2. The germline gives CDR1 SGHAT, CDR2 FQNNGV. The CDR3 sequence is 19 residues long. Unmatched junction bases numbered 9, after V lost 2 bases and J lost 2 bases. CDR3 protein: CASSLTGLAGAIAYNEQFF. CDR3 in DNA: TGTGCCAGCAGCTTAACCGGACTAGCGGGAGCAATCGCCTACAATGAGCAGTTCTTC.